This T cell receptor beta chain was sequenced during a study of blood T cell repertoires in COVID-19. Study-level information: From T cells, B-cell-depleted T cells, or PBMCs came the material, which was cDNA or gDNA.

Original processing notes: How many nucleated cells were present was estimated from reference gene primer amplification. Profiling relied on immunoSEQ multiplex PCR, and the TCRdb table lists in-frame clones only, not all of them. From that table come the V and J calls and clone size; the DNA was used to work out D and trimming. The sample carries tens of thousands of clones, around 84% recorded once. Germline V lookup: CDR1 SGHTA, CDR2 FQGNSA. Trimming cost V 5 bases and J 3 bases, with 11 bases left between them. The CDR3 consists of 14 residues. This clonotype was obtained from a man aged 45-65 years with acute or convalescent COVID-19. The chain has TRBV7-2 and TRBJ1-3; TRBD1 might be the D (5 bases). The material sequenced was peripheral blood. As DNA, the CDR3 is TGTGCCAGCAGCCTCAGGGTTCGTGGAAACACCATATATTTT. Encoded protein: CASSLRVRGNTIYF.